The clone carrying this T cell receptor (beta chain) came up many times. MiXCR, applied by TCRdb to the RACE reads, yields one record per CDR3 protein. The table lists some 45,000 distinct CDR3 sequences, about 4.1% of them singletons, with 5.8% in the top ten. The time point is: healthy volunteer bleed at 2 weeks. Whole blood that had not been fractionated was the source of extracted total RNA. V shed 0 bases and J shed 1 base, with 12 bases lying between them. CDR3 length: 16 residues. CDR1 LGHDT and CDR2 YNNKEL come from the germline V gene (reference sequence). This record belongs to a study of human T cells and chemical hapten exposure.

The clonotype was recovered from a human donor in good health. Some clones in this sample may be carry-over from other donors' samples. The chain has TRBV3-1 and TRBJ1-2; D unclear. Sequencing was done on a sample of whole blood. CDR3 sequence: CASSQEFPAFNYGYTF. CDR3 in DNA: TGTGCCAGCAGCCAAGAGTTCCCAGCCTTTAACTATGGCTACACCTTC.